A selection of T cell receptor beta chains follows, all from one sample in a study of shared clonotypes between healthy human individuals. Here immunoSEQ multiplex PCR was the method, and the copy in TCRdb shows in-frame clones only, minus some. The repertoire holds nearly 1,000,000 clones, with approximately 80% as singletons. Sequencing was carried out using memory CD4+ T cells sorted from blood. The receptor source for this set is a man in his late teens or twenties in good health. The CDR3 runs from the conserved cysteine through the conserved F or W. The D gene is left open where the match is weak. Where a row states a size, it is once, few, many or the class of an expanded clone; other rows omit it.

clone size | J gene | V gene | D gene | CDR3 protein | CDR3 DNA
- | TRBJ2-7 | TRBV4-3 | TRBD2 | CASSHRTSGKGYEQYF | TGCGCCAGCAGCCACCGCACTAGCGGGAAGGGGTACGAGCAGTACTTC
- | TRBJ1-5 | TRBV19 | TRBD1 | CASSPGQGKSNQPQHF | TGTGCCAGTAGTCCGGGACAGGGGAAAAGCAATCAGCCCCAGCATTTT
- | TRBJ1-1 | TRBV7-9 | TRBD1 | CASSSGAAGGTEAFF | TGTGCCAGCAGCTCCGGCGCGGCAGGGGGAACTGAAGCTTTCTTT
- | TRBJ2-5 | TRBV7-2 | - | CASSSDETQYF | TGTGCCAGCAGCTCGGATGAGACCCAGTACTTC
- | TRBJ2-2 | TRBV7-9 | - | CASSSVTGYSGELFF | TGTGCCAGCAGCTCTGTCACAGGGTATTCCGGGGAGCTGTTTTTT
- | TRBJ2-3 | TRBV15 | TRBD1 | CATSRTGTGTDTQYF | TGTGCCACCAGCAGGACAGGGACGGGCACAGATACGCAGTATTTT
- | TRBJ1-6 | TRBV6-6 | - | CASSYASWNSPLHF | TGTGCCAGCAGTTACGCGTCGTGGAATTCACCCCTCCACTTT
- | TRBJ1-4 | TRBV7-8 | TRBD1 | CASSPDRGEKLFF | TGTGCCAGCAGCCCCGACAGGGGGGAAAAACTGTTTTTT
- | TRBJ2-7 | TRBV10-2 | - | CASSRISSYEQYF | TGCGCCAGCAGCCGAATTAGCTCCTACGAGCAGTACTTC
- | TRBJ2-7 | TRBV19 | TRBD2 | CASTLRGGSDEQYF | TGTGCCAGTACCCTACGGGGAGGGTCGGACGAGCAGTACTTC
- | TRBJ1-6 | TRBV28 | - | CASSSLFGDTALHF | TGTGCCAGCAGTTCCCTCTTCGGAGACACGGCCCTCCACTTT
few | TRBJ1-1 | TRBV20-1 | - | CSASGNTEAFF | TGCAGTGCTAGCGGGAACACTGAAGCTTTCTTT
- | TRBJ2-2 | TRBV13 | TRBD2 | CASSFLSSGATNTGELFF | TGTGCCAGCAGCTTTTTATCTAGCGGGGCCACGAACACCGGGGAGCTGTTTTTT
- | TRBJ2-7 | TRBV5-4 | - | CASSPVRTGEQYF | TGTGCCAGCAGCCCAGTCAGGACGGGGGAGCAGTACTTC
- | TRBJ2-7 | TRBV4-1 | - | CASSQVAGAGAQYF | TGCGCCAGCAGCCAAGTAGCCGGGGCAGGGGCGCAGTACTTC
- | TRBJ2-7 | TRBV5-6 | - | CASSPLGAASYEQYF | TGTGCCAGCTCCCCTTTGGGGGCGGCCTCCTACGAGCAGTACTTC
- | TRBJ2-7 | TRBV11-2 | - | CASSLDREPQYF | TGTGCCAGCAGCTTAGACAGAGAGCCGCAGTACTTC